The 15 T cell receptor beta chains listed next were all sequenced from one sample in a study of cytomegalovirus exposure and HLA in healthy donors. 13 Jbeta primers and 60 Vbeta primers were used for the PCR. The method was immunoSEQ multiplex PCR; TCRdb's version includes in-frame clones alone and lacks a portion of them. This table holds tens of thousands of clones, approximately 72% found once. The material sequenced was PBMCs. Source of these receptors: a woman between 25 and 40 years old in good health and CMV-seronegative.

This clone turned up a few times. It is likely a read error, because the conserved phenylalanine at the end of the CDR3 is missing. V and J are TRBV10-3 and TRBJ1-3; possible D gene TRBD1, 5 bases. Trimming cost V 3 bases and J 6 bases, with 9 bases left between them. The CDR3 is 13 amino acids. Germline V gene sequence: CDR1 ENHRY, CDR2 SYGVKD. The CDR3 nucleotides are TGTGCCATCAGTGATAGGGGCGTAAACACCATATATGTT. Translating gives CAISDRGVNTIYV.

The chain couples TRBV5-1 to TRBJ2-3; weak D call: TRBD2 (5 bases). Trimming took 4 bases from V and 4 from J, leaving 10 bases between them. Germline CDR1 reads SGHRS; CDR2 reads YFSETQ. The CDR3 is 13 residues long. For the CDR3, the DNA is TGCGCCAGCAGCCTGGACTTGCCAGATACGCAGTATTTT. Translation gives CASSLDLPDTQYF.

This clone occurred a few times. The gene calls are TRBV30 and TRBJ2-1, with 13 bases that match TRBD2. The length of the CDR3 is 16 residues. The V gene's germline CDR1 is GTSNPN and CDR2 SVGIG (reference sequence). The junction had 11 bases not matched to a gene; V was cut back by 3 bases and J by 9 bases. In DNA form, the CDR3 reads TGTGCCTGGAGCTTAACTAGCGGGGGGGATTGGGCTGAGCAGTTCTTC. Protein product: CAWSLTSGGDWAEQFF.

This chain links TRBV5-1 with TRBJ1-6, with 7 bases that match TRBD1. The CDR3 runs to 16 residues. J gave up 7 bases and V 4 bases, and 11 bases lay outside the gene matches. Germline V CDR1 and CDR2: SGHRS, YFSETQ. The CDR3: CASSNPTGVGNSPLHF. The CDR3 bases are TGCGCCAGCAGCAACCCAACAGGGGTTGGGAATTCACCCCTCCACTTT.

The chain recombines TRBV7-8 with TRBJ1-1; 9 bases line up with TRBD1. The CDR3 is 16 amino acids. The trim removed 5 bases at V and 3 bases at J, leaving 10 bases unmatched. CDR1 and CDR2 (germline): SGHVS, FQNEAQ. The CDR3 DNA is TGTGCCAGCAGCCGTAACTCCGGGACAGGGCACACTGAAGCTTTCTTT. Translating it yields CASSRNSGTGHTEAFF.

This sequence joins TRBV5-6 and TRBJ1-1; D possibly corresponds to TRBD1 (6 bases). The CDR3 contains 13 residues. CDR1 is SGHDT, CDR2 YYEEEE, per germline. With 1 base removed from V and 10 bases from J, the gap between germline ends came to 14 bases. In DNA, the CDR3 is TGTGCCAGCAGCTTGCGGAGGAGGACAGTAGCTTTCTTT. Protein: CASSLRRRTVAFF. The whole variable domain, remainder taken from reference TRBV5-6 and TRBJ1-1, is DAGVTQSPTHLIKTRGQQVTLRCSPKSGHDTVSWYQQALGQGPQFIFQYYEEEERQRGNFPDRFSGHQFPNYSSELNVNALLLGDSALYLCASSLRRRTVAFFGQGTRLTVV.

V is TRBV6-6 and J is TRBJ1-2, with D uncertain. This CDR3 has 12 amino acids. The V end lost 7 bases, the J end lost 2 bases, and 8 bases lay between the germline ends. Germline CDR1 is MNHNY and CDR2 is SVGAGI (reference sequence). CDR3 DNA: TGTGCCAGCAACCAGAAAAACTATGGCTACACCTTC. Translation gives CASNQKNYGYTF.

The rearrangement links TRBV13 to TRBJ2-7, with 9 bases that match TRBD1. CDR3 length equals 18 residues. With V trimmed by 5 bases and J by 3 bases, 17 bases remained unmatched. The germline V gene has CDR1 PRHDT and CDR2 FYEKMQ (reference sequence). The CDR3 region is CASSLFPGQGLLNYEQYF. CDR3 bases: TGTGCCAGCAGCCTATTTCCGGGACAGGGACTGTTGAACTACGAGCAGTACTTC.

Details on this clone: In this CDR3 the conserved last residue, phenylalanine or tryptophan, is missing, so a read error is likely. V and J are TRBV5-6 and TRBJ1-5; D unclear. The CDR3 contains 13 residues. Germline V gene lookup returns CDR1 SGHDT and CDR2 YYEEEE. The chain's CDR3 is CDSSLAFSEPQHV. In nucleotides, the CDR3 is TGTGACAGCAGCTTGGCCTTTTCGGAGCCCCAGCATGTT.

The chain has TRBV5-6 and TRBJ1-5; 8 bases are shared with TRBD1. V shed 1 base and J 6 bases; nucleotides not matched to a gene: 3. The CDR3 contains 14 residues. Germline V gene data show CDR1 as SGHDT and CDR2 as YYEEEE. The CDR3 DNA reads TGTGCCAGCAGCTTGACAGGGGGTAGTCAGCCCCAGCATTTT. Translation: CASSLTGGSQPQHF.

The chain is built from TRBV28 and TRBJ1-2, with no clear D. CDR3 length: 13 residues. V lost 6 bases to trimming and J lost 0 bases, with 8 bases between them. The germline V gene has CDR1 MDHEN and CDR2 SYDVKM. The CDR3 sequence is CASRHRTNYGYTF. The CDR3 DNA is TGTGCCAGCAGACACAGAACTAACTATGGCTACACCTTC.

The table lists this clone with a count of one. This chain joins TRBV19 and TRBJ1-6; D may be TRBD1 (5 bases). V was trimmed by 3 bases and J by 7 bases, leaving 7 bases between them. The length of the CDR3 is 13 residues. Per germline, CDR1 LNHDA and CDR2 SQIVND (reference sequence). Here the CDR3 DNA reads TGTGCCAGTAGTATCGGGGGGAATTCACCCCTCCACTTT. Protein product: CASSIGGNSPLHF.

The chain links TRBV7-9 to TRBJ2-1; the match to TRBD2 covers 11 bases. The J segment lost 2 bases and the V segment lost 1 base, leaving 1 base of the junction unmatched. Germline V CDR1 and CDR2: SEHNR, FQNEAQ (reference sequence). The CDR3 consists of 16 residues. For the CDR3, the DNA is TGTGCCAGCAGCTTAGGTAGCGGGGGGGCCTACAATGAGCAGTTCTTC. Its translation is CASSLGSGGAYNEQFF.

The chain employs TRBV7-9 and TRBJ1-1; D is uncertain. Germline-derived CDR1 and CDR2 are SEHNR and FQNEAQ (reference sequence). The V and J ends lost 3 bases and 8 bases respectively, with 10 bases between them. The CDR3 contains 12 residues. The CDR3 is CASSLWSTEAFF. CDR3 nucleotide sequence: TGTGCCAGCAGCTTGTGGTCGACAGAAGCTTTCTTT.

The chain is built from TRBV11-2 and TRBJ1-4, with D possibly matching TRBD1 (5 bases). The CDR3 loop spans 15 amino acids. Per the germline V gene, CDR1 is SGHAT and CDR2 is FQNNGV. Trimming pared 6 bases from V and 7 bases from J, leaving 18 bases between. For the CDR3, the DNA is TGTGCCAGCAGTTTTACGGGGGTTTATGGTGAAAAACTGTTTTTT. Translated, it gives CASSFTGVYGEKLFF.